This TCR beta chain was captured in a study of OX40 agonist ivuxolimab in advanced cancers. The protocol was immunoSEQ multiplex PCR, while the TCRdb copy is restricted to in-frame clones and leaves out a portion. The data show fewer than 100,000 clones, with roughly nine tenths seen just once and about an eighth held by the top ten. The CDR3 length is 11 residues. Trimming stripped 4 bases from V and 9 bases from J, with 12 bases between. Germline lookup yields CDR1 SQVTM and CDR2 ANQGSEA. The V and J genes are TRBV29-1 and TRBJ1-1; maybe TRBD1 (5 bases). This TCR was recovered from an adult with an advanced solid tumor such as melanoma, head and neck, liver or kidney cancer. Material: CD4+ or CD8+ T cells sorted from blood, obtained in a trial of the OX40 agonist ivuxolimab. CDR3 amino acids: CSVGGVQKAFF. CDR3 sequence (DNA): TGCAGCGTTGGGGGGGTACAGAAAGCTTTCTTT.